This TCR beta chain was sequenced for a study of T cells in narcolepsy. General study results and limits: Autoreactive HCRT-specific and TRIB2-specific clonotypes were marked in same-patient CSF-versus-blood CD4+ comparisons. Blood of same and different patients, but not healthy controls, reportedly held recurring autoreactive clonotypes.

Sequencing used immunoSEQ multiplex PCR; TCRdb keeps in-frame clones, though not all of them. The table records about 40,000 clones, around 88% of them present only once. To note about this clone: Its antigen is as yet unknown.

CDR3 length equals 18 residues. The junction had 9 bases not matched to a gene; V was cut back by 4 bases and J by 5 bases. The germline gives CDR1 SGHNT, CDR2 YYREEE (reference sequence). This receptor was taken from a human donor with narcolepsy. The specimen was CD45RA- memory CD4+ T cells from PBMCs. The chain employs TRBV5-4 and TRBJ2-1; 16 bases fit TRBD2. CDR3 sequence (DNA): TGTGCCAGCAGCCGCGGGACTAGCGGGAGGGCCGAAGACAATGAGCAGTTCTTC. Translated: CASSRGTSGRAEDNEQFF.